This T cell receptor beta chain was sequenced in a study of patients and donors after allogeneic stem cell transplantation. TCRdb used MiXCR to reprocess the RT-PCR reads, holding one entry per CDR3 protein. The profile covers tens of thousands of distinct CDR3 sequences, with almost 7% appearing a single time and about 34% taken by the ten largest. Trimming took 4 bases from V and 5 from J, leaving 20 bases between them. The CDR3 is 16 residues long. CDR1 and CDR2 from the germline V gene are SGDLS and YYNGEE. This clonotype was picked up many times. This clonotype originated in a human donor who was either an allogeneic HSCT recipient or a stem cell or donor lymphocyte infusion donor (not recorded which). It is not recorded whose cells these are; they may come from a transplant donor. The chain combines TRBV9 with TRBJ2-3, with unresolved D. Material: blood, either unsorted or a sorted T cell fraction (not recorded which). The CDR3 is CASSQGARGREDTQYF. In DNA, the CDR3 is TGTGCCAGCAGCCAAGGAGCGCGAGGAAGGGAAGATACGCAGTATTTT.